A single sample is the source of the 23 T cell receptor beta chains below, sequenced in a study of T cell responses to AZD1222 COVID-19 vaccine (dated by TCRdb to the early 2020s). Preparation of the library involved the immunoSEQ multiplex PCR assay. Not all clones reach the TCRdb copy of this immuneACCESS table, which keeps in-frame sequences only. Checked studies attribute under half of the gap to unresolved V genes and leave the rest unexplained. The sample profile shows approximately 150,000 clones; more than 85% of them were found once. About 1.9% of the sample is in the top ten clones. The intended sense of this specimen's time point label: about 28 days (+/-7) after the second vaccine dose. The sample here was peripheral blood, taken 28 days after the second AZD1222 dose. These receptors came from an adult who received the AZD1222 COVID-19 vaccine.

This chain links TRBV11-2 with TRBJ2-1; either TRBD1 or TRBD2 may fit D (5 bases each). Germline CDR1 reads SGHAT; CDR2 reads FQNNGV. With 1 base removed from V and 7 bases from J, the gap between germline ends came to 14 bases. The CDR3 length is 15 residues. CDR3 region: CASSLVRGSMNEQFF. CDR3 in DNA: TGTGCCAGCAGCTTAGTGAGGGGATCGATGAATGAGCAGTTCTTC. The full variable domain, completed using reference TRBV11-2 and TRBJ2-1, is EAGVAQSPRYKIIEKRQSVAFWCNPISGHATLYWYQQILGQGPKLLIQFQNNGVVDDSQLPKDRFSAERLKGVDSTLKIQPAKLEDSAVYLCASSLVRGSMNEQFFGPGTRLTVL.

The chain uses TRBV16 and TRBJ2-7, with TRBD2 matching over 8 bases. CDR1 and CDR2 from the germline V gene are KGHSY and FQNENV. V lost 4 bases to trimming and J lost 8 bases; unmatched junction nucleotides: 7. This CDR3 has 13 residues. CDR3 bases: TGTGCCAGCAGCCCCGGGGGGGGGTCGAAGCAGTACGTC. It is translated as CASSPGGGSKQYV.

The V call is TRBV7-9, the J call TRBJ2-1; TRBD2 might be the D (6 bases). This CDR3 is built from 13 residues. Germline assignment: CDR1 SEHNR and CDR2 FQNEAQ (reference sequence). The V and J ends lost 3 bases and 7 bases respectively, with 10 bases between them. This CDR3 reads CASSLESGNEQFF. In DNA, the CDR3 is TGTGCCAGCAGCTTGGAAAGCGGGAATGAGCAGTTCTTC.

Written as DNA, the CDR3 is TGTGCCAGCAGCCTCCTGAGGGAGGACGTCTACAATGAGCAGTTCTTC. Translated: CASSLLREDVYNEQFF. V is TRBV21-1 and J is TRBJ2-1; no check of the table's D call, TRBD2, against the DNA was made. TRBV21-1 has pseudogene status. This CDR3 comprises 16 residues.

The chain carries TRBV5-1 and TRBJ1-4; the D gene is possibly TRBD1 (5 bases). This CDR3 region has 15 residues. With 3 bases removed from V and 7 bases from J, the gap between germline ends came to 16 bases. From germline, CDR1 is SGHRS and CDR2 YFSETQ. The CDR3 DNA sequence: TGCGCCAGCAGCTCCCTCGGGACCGCGGGTGAAAAACTGTTTTTT. Translation gives CASSSLGTAGEKLFF.

In this sample, this clone turned up once. The rearrangement uses TRBV6-5 and TRBJ1-4, with D perhaps matching TRBD1 (5 bases). The germline V and J ends were trimmed by 7 bases and 2 bases, with 8 bases remaining between them. CDR1 is MNHEY, CDR2 SVGAGI, per germline. The length of the CDR3 is 13 residues. In DNA form, the CDR3 reads TGTGCCAGCAACGGGGCGACTAATGAAAAACTGTTTTTT. Translated: CASNGATNEKLFF.

The chain uses TRBV25-1 and TRBJ1-6; D is ambiguous. The V end was cut by 6 bases, the J end by 2 bases, with 5 bases between. Per the germline V gene, CDR1 is MGHDK and CDR2 is SYGVNS. This CDR3 has 13 residues. Here the CDR3 reads CASSPPYNSPLHF. The CDR3 DNA follows: TGTGCCAGCAGCCCACCCTATAATTCACCCCTCCACTTT.

The chain links TRBV7-9 to TRBJ2-1, with 8 bases matching TRBD2. With 2 bases clipped from V and 3 bases from J, the junction kept 3 bases outside the gene matches. CDR1 is SEHNR, CDR2 FQNEAQ, per germline (reference sequence). The CDR3 is 15 amino acids. CDR3 in DNA: TGTGCCAGCAGCTTACAAAGCGGGAGCTACAATGAGCAGTTCTTC. Its protein is CASSLQSGSYNEQFF.

A single count supports this clone. The V gene is TRBV2, the J gene TRBJ2-2; 9 positions match TRBD1. CDR1 is SNHLY and CDR2 is FYNNEI in the germline V gene. The V segment lost 5 bases and the J segment 2 bases; nucleotides outside the gene matches: 6. The CDR3 length is 16 residues. CDR3: CASSPQGQGNTGELFF. CDR3 bases: TGTGCCAGCAGTCCCCAGGGACAGGGAAACACCGGGGAGCTGTTTTTT.

The chain carries TRBV10-3 and TRBJ1-5; TRBD1 matches 8 bases. The trim removed 10 bases at V and 6 bases at J, leaving 11 bases unmatched. The CDR3 is 14 residues long. CDR1 is ENHRY and CDR2 is SYGVKD in the germline V gene. Here the CDR3 reads CATGSGRGLQPQHF. For the CDR3, the DNA is TGTGCCACCGGGTCTGGCAGGGGGCTTCAGCCCCAGCATTTT.

The rearrangement links TRBV2 to TRBJ1-4; TRBD1 agrees at 9 bases. The CDR3 runs to 13 residues. Germline CDR1 and CDR2: SNHLY and FYNNEI. V lost 10 bases to trimming and J lost 2 bases; unmatched junction nucleotides: 2. CDR3: CANGQGTNEKLFF. CDR3 coding DNA: TGTGCCAACGGACAGGGGACTAATGAAAAACTGTTTTTT.

This rearrangement joins TRBV19 to TRBJ1-5; unclear D gene. This CDR3 is 15 amino acids long. The germline V and J ends were trimmed by 5 bases and 7 bases, with 18 bases remaining between them. Per the germline V gene, CDR1 is LNHDA and CDR2 is SQIVND (reference sequence). The CDR3 region is CASSLLSEVGQPQHF. The CDR3 DNA reads TGTGCCAGTAGTCTGCTCTCGGAGGTCGGCCAGCCCCAGCATTTT. Full variable domain (remainder filled in from reference TRBV19 and TRBJ1-5): DGGITQSPKYLFRKEGQNVTLSCEQNLNHDAMYWYRQDPGQGLRLIYYSQIVNDFQKGDIAEGYSVSREKKESFPLTVTSAQKNPTAFYLCASSLLSEVGQPQHFGDGTRLSIL.

In its sample, this clone was seen once. This chain uses TRBV7-9 with TRBJ1-3; D remains unclear. From germline, CDR1 is SEHNR and CDR2 FQNEAQ (reference sequence). The length of the CDR3 is 14 residues. V lost 5 bases, J lost 0 bases, and 8 bases lay in between. The CDR3 nucleotides read TGTGCCAGCAGCCCCGACTTCTCTGGAAACACCATATATTTT. Its translation is CASSPDFSGNTIYF.

As to this clone: A much larger clone differs by one base, so this may be a read error. The V and J genes are TRBV6-4 and TRBJ2-1; D ambiguous. CDR1 and CDR2 (germline): MRHNA, SNTAGT. This CDR3 is built from 13 residues. CDR3 DNA sequence: TGTGCCAGCAGTGCGAGCTCCTACAATAAGCAGTTCTTC. Its translation: CASSASSYNKQFF.

V and J are TRBV2 and TRBJ2-3; D is perhaps TRBD2 (6 bases). The CDR3 runs to 14 residues. V shed 7 bases and J shed 0 bases, with 11 bases lying between them. CDR1 is SNHLY, CDR2 FYNNEI, per germline. CDR3 DNA: TGTGCCAGCAAAAGACTAGGGAGCACAGATACGCAGTATTTT. It encodes CASKRLGSTDTQYF.

The chain carries TRBV11-2 and TRBJ1-2; no definite D call. The ends were cut back, 3 bases at V and 7 bases at J, with 9 bases in the middle. Germline CDR1 is SGHAT and CDR2 is FQNNGV. The CDR3 spans 12 residues. CDR3 sequence reads: CASSFESSGYTF. The CDR3 DNA reads as TGTGCCAGCAGCTTCGAATCCTCTGGCTACACCTTC.

The V and J genes are TRBV4-1 and TRBJ1-5; 7 nucleotides align to TRBD1. Trimming took 4 bases from V and 1 from J; bases not matched to a gene: 4. The CDR3 covers 15 residues. Per germline, CDR1 MGHRA and CDR2 YSYEKL. The CDR3 DNA is TGCGCCAGCAGCCCCCGACAGGGAAGCAATCAGCCCCAGCATTTT. As protein: CASSPRQGSNQPQHF.

The gene calls are TRBV30 and TRBJ1-1, with a possible D match to TRBD1 (6 bases). The CDR3 covers 11 residues. Trimming pared 2 bases from V and 7 bases from J, leaving 8 bases between. The germline gives CDR1 GTSNPN, CDR2 SVGIG (reference sequence). The CDR3: CAWSTGFEAFF. The CDR3 region has the DNA TGTGCCTGGAGTACAGGGTTTGAAGCTTTCTTT.

The chain is built from TRBV19 and TRBJ1-2; no reliable D call. With 4 bases removed from V and 2 bases from J, the gap between germline ends came to 14 bases. There are 15 residues in the CDR3. Germline V CDR1 and CDR2: LNHDA, SQIVND (reference sequence). CDR3: CASSTQNNLNYGYTF. DNA of the CDR3: TGTGCCAGTAGTACGCAAAATAACCTAAACTATGGCTACACCTTC.

This clone has a single count. The chain joins TRBV7-8 to TRBJ2-3; 7 bases map to TRBD1. V was clipped by 5 bases and J by 2 bases; unmatched bases: 10. There are 16 residues in the CDR3. Germline V gives CDR1 SGHVS, CDR2 FQNEAQ. The CDR3 bases are TGTGCCAGCAGCGCCGACAGGGACACCTACACAGATACGCAGTATTTT. Translation gives CASSADRDTYTDTQYF.

The chain carries TRBV4-1 and TRBJ2-6; TRBD1 matches 7 bases. Germline values: CDR1 MGHRA, CDR2 YSYEKL. Trimming cost V 3 bases and J 2 bases; bases outside gene matches: 7. This CDR3 comprises 17 residues. The DNA for the CDR3 is TGCGCCAGCAGCCAGATAACAGGGGTGGCTGGGGCCAACGTCCTGACTTTC. As protein: CASSQITGVAGANVLTF.

The chain is built from TRBV19 and TRBJ2-3, with 7 bases identical to TRBD2. CDR1 is LNHDA and CDR2 is SQIVND in the germline V gene (reference sequence). This CDR3 spans 14 amino acids. The V gene end was trimmed by 5 bases and the J gene end by 3 bases; junction bases not matched to a gene: 5. The CDR3: CASSWGGRTDTQYF. The CDR3 bases are TGTGCCAGTAGTTGGGGGGGGAGAACAGATACGCAGTATTTT.

The chain combines TRBV5-4 with TRBJ1-3; D gene uncertain. Germline CDR1 is SGHNT and CDR2 is YYREEE (reference sequence). The CDR3 loop spans 15 amino acids. V was trimmed by 6 bases and J by 1 base, leaving 14 bases between them. CDR3 DNA: TGTGCCAGCACCCACTCCCTGGGGTCTGGAAACACCATATATTTT. Translation: CASTHSLGSGNTIYF.